One T cell receptor beta chain is described in this entry. This specimen belongs to a study of spatial heterogeneity in lung cancer. Time point denoted: blood at routine non-recurrence follow-up after resection. Sequencing covered unsorted whole RNA taken from tumor, nontumor lung or frozen PBMC. Germline V CDR1 and CDR2: MNHNY, SVGAGI (reference sequence). The CDR3 covers 16 residues. Between the trimmed V and J ends, which lost 2 bases and 6 bases, there was a span of 14 bases. A unique molecular identifier was carried by every single TCR cDNA molecule. TCRdb reprocessed the 5' RACE reads with MiXCR, giving one entry per CDR3 protein. The sample has around 110,000 distinct CDR3 sequences; more than 9% are singletons.

The V gene is TRBV6-6, the J gene TRBJ1-6; TRBD1 is a possible D gene (5 bases). The material was PBMCs, obtained at follow-up. This TCR derives from a male donor with early-stage non-small cell lung cancer. The CDR3 DNA sequence: TGTGCCAGCAGTTACCTTCAGGGAGGTGGTAATTCACCCCTCCACTTT. It codes for CASSYLQGGGNSPLHF.